This T cell receptor (beta chain) was found in a study of cytomegalovirus exposure and HLA in healthy donors. In the PCR, 60 Vbeta and 13 Jbeta primers were used. Produced via immunoSEQ multiplex PCR; TCRdb's table is partial and in-frame only. The sample lists approximately 140,000 clones, around 79% occurring once. This CDR3 comprises 14 residues. In germline, CDR1 is SGHRS, CDR2 YFSETQ. The trim removed 7 bases at V and 0 bases at J, leaving 7 bases unmatched. The donors gave bone marrow, and they were healthy. This sequence was found in a man over 45 in good health and CMV-seropositive. Sequencing used PBMCs. The V call is TRBV5-1, the J call TRBJ2-7, with 7 bases lining up with TRBD1. CDR3 residues: CASLTRDSSYEQYF. In nucleotides, the CDR3 is TGCGCCAGCCTCACCCGGGACAGCTCCTACGAGCAGTACTTC.